Only a few counts were recorded for the clone carrying this T cell receptor (beta chain). These data come from a study of response to subunit inactivated influenza vaccine. Germline CDR1 and CDR2: SGHRS and YFSETQ. Germline trimming cut 3 bases from V and 6 bases from J; bases unmatched to any gene: 7. This CDR3 has 15 amino acids. One entry per CDR3 protein results from TCRdb running MiXCR on the RT-PCR reads. Found here are about 520,000 distinct CDR3 sequences, 25% of them singletons; the top ten hold under 2.5%. The sample in question was CD4+ T cells sorted from PBMCs, obtained roughly 5 days after vaccination. The receptor comes from a man aged 50-60 years who received an inactivated influenza vaccine. The J gene is TRBJ2-1, the V gene TRBV5-1, with 9 bases matching TRBD1. The CDR3 is CASSSAGTGTNEQFF. CDR3 sequence (DNA): TGCGCCAGCAGCTCAGCCGGGACAGGGACCAATGAGCAGTTCTTC.